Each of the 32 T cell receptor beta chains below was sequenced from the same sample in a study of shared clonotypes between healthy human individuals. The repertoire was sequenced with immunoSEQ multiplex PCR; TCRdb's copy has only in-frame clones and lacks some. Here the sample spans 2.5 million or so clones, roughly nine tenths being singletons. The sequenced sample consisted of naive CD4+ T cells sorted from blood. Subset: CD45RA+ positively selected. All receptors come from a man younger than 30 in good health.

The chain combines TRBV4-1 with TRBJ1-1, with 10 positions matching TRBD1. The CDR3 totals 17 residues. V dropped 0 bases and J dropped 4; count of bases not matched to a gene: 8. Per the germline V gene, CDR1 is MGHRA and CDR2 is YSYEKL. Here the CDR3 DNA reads TGCGCCAGCAGCCAAGATTATCCCGGGACAGGGGCCACTGAAGCTTTCTTT. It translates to CASSQDYPGTGATEAFF.

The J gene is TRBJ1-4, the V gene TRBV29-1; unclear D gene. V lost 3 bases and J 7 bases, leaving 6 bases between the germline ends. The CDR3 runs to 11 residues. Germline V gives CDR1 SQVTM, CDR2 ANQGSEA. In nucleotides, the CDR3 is TGCAGCGTTGACGTTGGTGAAAAACTGTTTTTT. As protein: CSVDVGEKLFF.

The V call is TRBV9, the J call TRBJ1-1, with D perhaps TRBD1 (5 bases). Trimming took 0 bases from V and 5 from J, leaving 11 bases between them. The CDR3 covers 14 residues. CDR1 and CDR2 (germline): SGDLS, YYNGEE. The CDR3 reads CASSVDGGITEAFF. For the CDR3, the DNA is TGTGCCAGCAGCGTAGATGGGGGAATTACTGAAGCTTTCTTT. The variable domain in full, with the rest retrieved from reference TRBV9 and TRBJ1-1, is DSGVTQTPKHLITATGQRVTLRCSPRSGDLSVYWYQQSLDQGLQFLIQYYNGEERAKGNILERFSAQQFPDLHSELNLSSLELGDSALYFCASSVDGGITEAFFGQGTRLTVV.

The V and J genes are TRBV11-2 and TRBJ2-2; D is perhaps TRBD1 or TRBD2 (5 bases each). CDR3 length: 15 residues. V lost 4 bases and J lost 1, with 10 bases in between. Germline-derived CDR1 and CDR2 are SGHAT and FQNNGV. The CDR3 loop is CASSSGRVNTGELFF. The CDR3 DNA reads TGTGCCAGCAGCTCGGGACGGGTGAACACCGGGGAGCTGTTTTTT.

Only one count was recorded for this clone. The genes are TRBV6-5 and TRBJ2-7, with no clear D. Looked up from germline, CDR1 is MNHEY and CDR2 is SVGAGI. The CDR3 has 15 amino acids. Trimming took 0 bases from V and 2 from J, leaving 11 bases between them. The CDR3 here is CASSYSTVDPYEQYF. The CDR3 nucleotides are TGTGCCAGCAGTTACTCGACGGTGGATCCCTACGAGCAGTACTTC.

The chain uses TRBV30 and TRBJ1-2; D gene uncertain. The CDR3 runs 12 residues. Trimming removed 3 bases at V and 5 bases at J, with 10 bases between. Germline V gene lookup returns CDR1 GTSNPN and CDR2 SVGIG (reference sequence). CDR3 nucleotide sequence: TGTGCCTGGAGCCCCAACCGGTATGGCTACACCTTC. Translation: CAWSPNRYGYTF.

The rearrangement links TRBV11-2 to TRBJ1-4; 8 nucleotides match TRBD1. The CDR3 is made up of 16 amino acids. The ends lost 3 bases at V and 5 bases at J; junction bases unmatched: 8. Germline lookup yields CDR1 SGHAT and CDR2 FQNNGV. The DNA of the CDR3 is TGTGCCAGCAGCTTTGGGGGGACAGGAGTCAATGAAAAACTGTTTTTT. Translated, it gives CASSFGGTGVNEKLFF.

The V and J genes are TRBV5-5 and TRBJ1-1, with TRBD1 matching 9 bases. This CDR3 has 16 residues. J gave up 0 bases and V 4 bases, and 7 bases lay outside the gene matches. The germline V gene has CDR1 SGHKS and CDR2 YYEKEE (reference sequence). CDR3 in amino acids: CASSQTTGGLNTEAFF. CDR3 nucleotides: TGTGCCAGCAGCCAAACGACAGGGGGTTTGAACACTGAAGCTTTCTTT.

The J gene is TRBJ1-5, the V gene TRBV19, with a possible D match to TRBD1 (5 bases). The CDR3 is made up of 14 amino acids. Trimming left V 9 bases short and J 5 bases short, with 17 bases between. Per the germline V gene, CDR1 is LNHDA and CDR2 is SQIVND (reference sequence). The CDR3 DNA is TGTGCCAGCGGGTGGATGAGGGGCGATCAGCCCCAGCATTTT. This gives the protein CASGWMRGDQPQHF. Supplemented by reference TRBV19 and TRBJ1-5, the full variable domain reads DGGITQSPKYLFRKEGQNVTLSCEQNLNHDAMYWYRQDPGQGLRLIYYSQIVNDFQKGDIAEGYSVSREKKESFPLTVTSAQKNPTAFYLCASGWMRGDQPQHFGDGTRLSIL.

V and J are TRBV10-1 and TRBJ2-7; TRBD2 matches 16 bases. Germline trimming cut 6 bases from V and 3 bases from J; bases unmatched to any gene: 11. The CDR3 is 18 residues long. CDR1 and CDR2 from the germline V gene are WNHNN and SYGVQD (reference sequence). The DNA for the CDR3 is TGCGCCAGCAGGTTTCCGGGACTAGCGGGAGGGCCGCTCTACGAGCAGTACTTC. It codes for CASRFPGLAGGPLYEQYF.

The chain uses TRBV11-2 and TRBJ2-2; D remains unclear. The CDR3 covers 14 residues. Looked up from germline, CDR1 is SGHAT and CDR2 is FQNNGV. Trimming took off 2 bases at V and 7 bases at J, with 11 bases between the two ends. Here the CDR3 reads CASSLILAGGELFF. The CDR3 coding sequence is TGTGCCAGCAGCTTAATTTTGGCAGGCGGGGAGCTGTTTTTT. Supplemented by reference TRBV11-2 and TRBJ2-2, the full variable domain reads EAGVAQSPRYKIIEKRQSVAFWCNPISGHATLYWYQQILGQGPKLLIQFQNNGVVDDSQLPKDRFSAERLKGVDSTLKIQPAKLEDSAVYLCASSLILAGGELFFGEGSRLTVL.

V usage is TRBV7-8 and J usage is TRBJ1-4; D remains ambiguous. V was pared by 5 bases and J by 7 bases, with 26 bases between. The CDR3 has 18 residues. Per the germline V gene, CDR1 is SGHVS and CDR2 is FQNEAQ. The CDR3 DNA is TGTGCCAGCAGCCCATCGTCAGAGTGGCGGATTTTAAGTGAAAAACTGTTTTTT. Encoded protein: CASSPSSEWRILSEKLFF.

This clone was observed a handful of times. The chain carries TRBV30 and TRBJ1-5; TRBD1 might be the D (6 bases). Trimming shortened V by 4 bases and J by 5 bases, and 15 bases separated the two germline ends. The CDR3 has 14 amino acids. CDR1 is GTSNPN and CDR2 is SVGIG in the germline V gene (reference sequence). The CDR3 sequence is CAWNLVAGDQPQHF. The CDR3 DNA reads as TGTGCCTGGAACTTGGTGGCAGGGGATCAGCCCCAGCATTTT.

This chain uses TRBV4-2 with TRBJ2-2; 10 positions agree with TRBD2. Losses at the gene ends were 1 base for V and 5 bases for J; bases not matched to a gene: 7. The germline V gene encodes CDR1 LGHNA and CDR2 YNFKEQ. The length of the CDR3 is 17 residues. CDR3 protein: CASSQGPSGGETGELFF. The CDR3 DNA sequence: TGTGCCAGCAGCCAAGGGCCTAGCGGGGGAGAAACCGGGGAGCTGTTTTTT.

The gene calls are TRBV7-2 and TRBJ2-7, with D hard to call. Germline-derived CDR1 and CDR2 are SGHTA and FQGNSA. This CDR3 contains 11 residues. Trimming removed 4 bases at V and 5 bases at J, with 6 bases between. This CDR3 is CASSSLDEQYF. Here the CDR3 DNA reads TGTGCCAGCAGCTCCCTTGACGAGCAGTACTTC.

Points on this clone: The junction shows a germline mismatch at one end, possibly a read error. CDR3 DNA sequence: TGTGCCAGCAGCCAAGCTCCCACCTTGGGGGAGTTT. Translating it yields CASSQAPTLGEF. The chain joins TRBV14 to TRBJ1-1; perhaps TRBD1 as D (5 bases). This CDR3 comprises 12 residues. CDR1 is SGHDN, CDR2 FVKESK, per germline.

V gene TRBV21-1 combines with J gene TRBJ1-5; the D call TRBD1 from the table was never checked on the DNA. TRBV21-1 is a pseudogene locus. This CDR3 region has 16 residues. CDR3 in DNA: TGTGCCAGCAGCATAAGGGACAGGATAAGGAATCAGCCCCAGCATTTT. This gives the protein CASSIRDRIRNQPQHF.

CDR3 amino acids: CASGRGSTEAFF. The CDR3 coding sequence is TGTGCCAGCGGACGAGGTAGCACTGAAGCTTTCTTT. This chain uses TRBV2 with TRBJ1-1; D uncertain. The germline gives CDR1 SNHLY, CDR2 FYNNEI. CDR3 length equals 12 residues. Trimming left V 8 bases short and J 4 bases short, with 11 bases between.

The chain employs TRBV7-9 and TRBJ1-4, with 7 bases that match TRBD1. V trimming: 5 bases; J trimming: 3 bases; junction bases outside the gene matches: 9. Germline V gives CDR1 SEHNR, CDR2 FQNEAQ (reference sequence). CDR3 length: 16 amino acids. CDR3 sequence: CASSPIGTAPNEKLFF. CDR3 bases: TGTGCCAGCAGCCCAATAGGGACAGCGCCTAATGAAAAACTGTTTTTT.

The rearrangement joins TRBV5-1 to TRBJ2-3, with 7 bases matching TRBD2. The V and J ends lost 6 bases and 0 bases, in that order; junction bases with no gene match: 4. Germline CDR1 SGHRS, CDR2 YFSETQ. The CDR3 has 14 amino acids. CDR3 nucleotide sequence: TGCGCCAGCAAAAGCGGGGCTAGCACAGATACGCAGTATTTT. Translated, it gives CASKSGASTDTQYF.

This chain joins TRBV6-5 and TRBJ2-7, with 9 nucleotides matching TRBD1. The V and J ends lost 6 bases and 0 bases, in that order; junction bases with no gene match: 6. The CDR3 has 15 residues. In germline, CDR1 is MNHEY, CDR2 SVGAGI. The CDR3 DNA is TGTGCCAGCAGACGAATGGACAGGGGCTCCTACGAGCAGTACTTC. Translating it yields CASRRMDRGSYEQYF.

CDR3 coding DNA: TGTGCCAGCTCATTCGGAGTGGGGGGCTCCTACGAGCAGTACTTC. Protein product: CASSFGVGGSYEQYF. This sequence joins TRBV18 and TRBJ2-7, with D perhaps TRBD2 (6 bases). This CDR3 has 15 amino acids. V gave up 5 bases and J gave up 0 bases, with 14 bases separating them. Germline CDR1 and CDR2: KGHSH and LQKENI.

The CDR3, as DNA: TGTGCCAGTAGTCAACAGGCAACTAATGAAAAACTGTTTTTT. This translates into CASSQQATNEKLFF. The gene calls are TRBV19 and TRBJ1-4; TRBD1 might be the D (5 bases). Trimming took 5 bases from V and 0 from J, leaving 7 bases between them. Per germline, CDR1 LNHDA and CDR2 SQIVND (reference sequence). The CDR3 loop spans 14 amino acids.

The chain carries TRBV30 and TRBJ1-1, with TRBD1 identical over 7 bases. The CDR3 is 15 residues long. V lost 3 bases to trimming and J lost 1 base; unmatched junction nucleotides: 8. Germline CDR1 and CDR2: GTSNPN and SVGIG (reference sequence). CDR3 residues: CAWRVLGTANTEAFF. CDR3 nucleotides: TGTGCCTGGAGAGTTCTGGGGACAGCGAACACTGAAGCTTTCTTT. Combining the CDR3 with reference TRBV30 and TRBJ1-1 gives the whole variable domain SQTIHQWPATLVQPVGSPLSLECTVEGTSNPNLYWYRQAAGRGLQLLFYSVGIGQISSEVPQNLSASRPQDRQFILSSKKLLLSDSGFYLCAWRVLGTANTEAFFGQGTRLTVV.

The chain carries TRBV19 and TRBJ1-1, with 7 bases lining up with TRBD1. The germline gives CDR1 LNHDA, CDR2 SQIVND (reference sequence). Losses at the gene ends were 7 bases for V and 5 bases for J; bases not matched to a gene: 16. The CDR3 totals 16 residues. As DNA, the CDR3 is TGTGCCAGTATCAACTATCTCCGGGGCAGGGGGACTGAAGCTTTCTTT. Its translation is CASINYLRGRGTEAFF.

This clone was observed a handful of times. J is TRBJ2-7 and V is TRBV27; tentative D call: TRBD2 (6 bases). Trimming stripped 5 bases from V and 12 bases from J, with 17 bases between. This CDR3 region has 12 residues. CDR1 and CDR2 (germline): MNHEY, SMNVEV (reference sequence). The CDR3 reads CASSGGGAAAYF. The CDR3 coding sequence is TGTGCCAGCAGTGGTGGAGGGGCTGCGGCGTACTTC.

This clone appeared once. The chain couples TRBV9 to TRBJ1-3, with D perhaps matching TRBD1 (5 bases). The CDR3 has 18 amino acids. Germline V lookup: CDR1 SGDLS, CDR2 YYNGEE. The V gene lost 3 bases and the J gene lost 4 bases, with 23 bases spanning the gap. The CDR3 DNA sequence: TGTGCCAGCAGCGCTAACGTACTCAGGGAATCCTCCGGAAACACCATATATTTT. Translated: CASSANVLRESSGNTIYF.

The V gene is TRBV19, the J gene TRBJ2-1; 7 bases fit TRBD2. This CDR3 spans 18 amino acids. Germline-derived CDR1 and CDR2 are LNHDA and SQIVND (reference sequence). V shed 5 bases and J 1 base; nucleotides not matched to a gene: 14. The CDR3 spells CASSPTGPSGGSYNEQFF. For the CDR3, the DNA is TGTGCCAGTAGTCCCACCGGACCGTCGGGGGGTTCCTACAATGAGCAGTTCTTC.

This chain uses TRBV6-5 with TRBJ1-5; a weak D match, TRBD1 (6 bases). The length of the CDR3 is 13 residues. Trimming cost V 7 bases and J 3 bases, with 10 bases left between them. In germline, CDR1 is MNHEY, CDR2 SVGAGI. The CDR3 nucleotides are TGTGCCAGCAAAGGGGGGGTCAATCAGCCCCAGCATTTT. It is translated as CASKGGVNQPQHF.

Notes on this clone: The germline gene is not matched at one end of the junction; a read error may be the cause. The CDR3 DNA reads TGTGCCAGTAGTATACTAGGGACGGAGATTATCTTC. This translates into CASSILGTEIIF. This chain links TRBV19 with TRBJ2-1; TRBD1 or TRBD2 may be the D gene (5 bases each). This CDR3 comprises 12 residues. CDR1 LNHDA and CDR2 SQIVND come from the germline V gene (reference sequence).

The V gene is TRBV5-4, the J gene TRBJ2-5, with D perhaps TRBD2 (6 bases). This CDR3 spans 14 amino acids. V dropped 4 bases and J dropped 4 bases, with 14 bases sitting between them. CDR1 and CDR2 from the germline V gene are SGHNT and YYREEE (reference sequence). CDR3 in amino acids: CASSGMGEVETQYF. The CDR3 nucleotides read TGTGCCAGCAGCGGGATGGGGGAGGTAGAGACCCAGTACTTC.

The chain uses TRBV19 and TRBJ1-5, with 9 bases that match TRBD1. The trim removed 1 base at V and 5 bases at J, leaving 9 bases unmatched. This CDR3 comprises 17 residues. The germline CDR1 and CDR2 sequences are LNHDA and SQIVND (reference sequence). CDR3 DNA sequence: TGTGCCAGTAGTATAGTCGGGGGACAGGGTATGGATCAGCCCCAGCATTTT. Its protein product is CASSIVGGQGMDQPQHF.